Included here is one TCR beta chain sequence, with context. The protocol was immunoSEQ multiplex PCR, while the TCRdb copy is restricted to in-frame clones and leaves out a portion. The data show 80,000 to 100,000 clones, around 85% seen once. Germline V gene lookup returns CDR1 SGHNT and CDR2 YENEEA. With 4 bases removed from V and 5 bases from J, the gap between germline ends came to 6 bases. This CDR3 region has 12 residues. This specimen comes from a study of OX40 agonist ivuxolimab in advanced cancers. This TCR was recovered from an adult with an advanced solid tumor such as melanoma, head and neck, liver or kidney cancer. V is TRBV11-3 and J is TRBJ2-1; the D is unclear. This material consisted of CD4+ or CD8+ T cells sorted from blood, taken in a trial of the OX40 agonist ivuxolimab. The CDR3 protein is CASSSRHNEQFF. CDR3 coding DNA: TGTGCCAGCAGCTCTCGCCACAATGAGCAGTTCTTC.